This passage covers 21 T cell receptor beta chains from one sample sequenced in a study of T-cell reconstitution after alpha-beta-depleted transplantation in children. Construction of the TCRbeta library involved unique molecular identifiers. TCRdb independently ran MiXCR on the PCR reads; one entry per CDR3 protein. The repertoire holds about 980,000 distinct CDR3 sequences, roughly 29% seen once, with more than 25% in the top ten. Material: PBMCs, mostly from graft donor cells, obtained 360 days after TCRalphabeta/CD19-depleted stem cell transplant. The receptors were gathered from a boy less than two years old who had a stem cell transplant for SCID, so the T cells may come from the graft donor.

The V gene is TRBV7-9, the J gene TRBJ2-5; the match to TRBD1 covers 9 bases. This CDR3 contains 14 residues. V dropped 4 bases and J dropped 1; count of bases not matched to a gene: 1. The germline V gene has CDR1 SEHNR and CDR2 FQNEAQ (reference sequence). The CDR3 spells CASSWTGAQETQYF. CDR3 bases: TGTGCCAGCAGCTGGACAGGGGCCCAAGAGACCCAGTACTTC.

This rearrangement joins TRBV28 to TRBJ2-4, with 7 bases matching TRBD1. Germline trimming cut 6 bases from V and 3 bases from J; bases unmatched to any gene: 8. The CDR3 runs 15 residues. CDR1 and CDR2 (germline): MDHEN, SYDVKM. CDR3 coding DNA: TGTGCCAGCAGCACCCAGGGGGACAGCAAAAACATTCAGTACTTC. Amino acids: CASSTQGDSKNIQYF.

The chain links TRBV6-2 or TRBV6-3 to TRBJ2-7; TRBD1 matches at 7 bases. Trimming removed 8 bases from V and 2 bases from J; junction bases left unmatched: 9. This CDR3 contains 14 residues. CDR1 is MNHEY and CDR2 is SVGEGT in the germline V gene. CDR3: CASSPGQSPYEQYF. The CDR3 coding sequence is TGTGCCAGCTCCCCGGGACAGTCTCCCTACGAGCAGTACTTC.

The chain links TRBV5-6 to TRBJ2-5; D not resolved. Trimming removed 0 bases at V and 2 bases at J, with 11 bases between. The CDR3 is made up of 15 amino acids. The germline V gene encodes CDR1 SGHDT and CDR2 YYEEEE. DNA of the CDR3: TGTGCCAGCAGCTTGGATCCCCGGCTACAAGAGACCCAGTACTTC. This encodes CASSLDPRLQETQYF.

This clonotype has just a few counts. This chain uses TRBV4-1 with TRBJ2-5; 11 bases fit TRBD2. Losses at the gene ends were 1 base for V and 2 bases for J; bases not matched to a gene: 3. The CDR3 has 16 residues. From germline, CDR1 is MGHRA and CDR2 YSYEKL. As DNA, the CDR3 is TGCGCCAGCAGCCAAGTGTCTAGCGGGGGGCAAGAGACCCAGTACTTC. Residues: CASSQVSSGGQETQYF.

The V call is TRBV15, the J call TRBJ2-1, with a weak D call TRBD2 (6 bases). Germline V CDR1 and CDR2: LNHNV, YYDKDF (reference sequence). Between the trimmed V and J ends, which lost 1 base and 4 bases, there was a span of 11 bases. The CDR3 spans 15 residues. The CDR3, as DNA: TGTGCCACCAGCAGAGTAGCGGCCCAATACAATGAGCAGTTCTTC. Translation: CATSRVAAQYNEQFF.

This clonotype appeared a few times. The gene calls are TRBV10-2 and TRBJ2-3; D is possibly TRBD1 or TRBD2 (6 bases each). CDR3 length: 14 amino acids. V lost 7 bases to trimming and J lost 4 bases, with 15 bases between them. Germline CDR1 is WSHSY and CDR2 is SAAADI. The CDR3 DNA reads as TGCGCCAGCAAAGGAGGGGGATCCCCAGATACGCAGTATTTT. Residues: CASKGGGSPDTQYF.

CDR3 sequence (DNA): TGTGCCAGCAGCTTTCCCGAAGCCGGGGGGGCTGTGAACAATGAGCAGTTCTTC. This translates into CASSFPEAGGAVNNEQFF. The V gene is TRBV11-1, the J gene TRBJ2-1; 8 positions match TRBD2. Germline loops: CDR1 SGHAT, CDR2 FQDESV (reference sequence). V lost 3 bases, J lost 5 bases, and 15 bases stayed unmatched. The CDR3 spans 18 residues. Full variable domain (outside the CDR3, taken from reference TRBV11-1 and TRBJ2-1): EAEVAQSPRYKITEKSQAVAFWCDPISGHATLYWYRQILGQGPELLVQFQDESVVDDSQLPKDRFSAERLKGVDSTLKIQPAELGDSAMYLCASSFPEAGGAVNNEQFFGPGTRLTVL.

For the CDR3, the DNA is TGTGCCAGCAGCTTCTCTAGGACAGGGGGCAACGAGCAGTACTTC. Amino acids: CASSFSRTGGNEQYF. This sequence joins TRBV7-2 and TRBJ2-7, with TRBD1 matching over 11 bases. Unmatched junction bases numbered 6, after V lost 3 bases and J lost 5 bases. The CDR3 contains 15 residues. Germline loops: CDR1 SGHTA, CDR2 FQGNSA.

The chain uses TRBV9 and TRBJ1-1; D remains ambiguous. The CDR3 length is 13 residues. The V end lost 0 bases, the J end lost 3 bases, and 6 bases lay between the germline ends. Looked up from germline, CDR1 is SGDLS and CDR2 is YYNGEE. The CDR3 protein is CASSVGKYTEAFF. CDR3 bases: TGTGCCAGCAGCGTAGGGAAGTACACTGAAGCTTTCTTT.

The chain couples TRBV20-1 to TRBJ2-5; tentative D call: TRBD2 (5 bases). The CDR3 spans 12 residues. Trimming stripped 5 bases from V and 2 bases from J, with 9 bases between. Germline V CDR1 and CDR2: DFQATT, SNEGSKA (reference sequence). This chain's CDR3 is CSAEAVQETQYF. The DNA of the CDR3 is TGCAGTGCTGAAGCGGTTCAAGAGACCCAGTACTTC.

The chain joins TRBV20-1 to TRBJ1-1; TRBD1 agrees at 8 bases. In germline, CDR1 is DFQATT, CDR2 SNEGSKA (reference sequence). This CDR3 comprises 13 residues. In nucleotides, the CDR3 is TGCACCTGGGACAGGAGGGCGAACACTGAAGCTTTCTTT. Residues: CTWDRRANTEAFF.

There are a few counts of this clonotype. The chain's CDR3 is CASSLIASTDTQYF. DNA for the CDR3: TGTGCCAGCAGCTTAATAGCGTCCACAGATACGCAGTATTTT. This sequence joins TRBV7-3 and TRBJ2-3; D perhaps matches TRBD2 (5 bases). The CDR3 runs to 14 residues. The germline V gene has CDR1 SGHTA and CDR2 FQGTGA. V was pared by 1 base and J by 2 bases, with 7 bases between. The variable domain in full, with the rest retrieved from reference TRBV7-3 and TRBJ2-3, is GAGVSQTPSNKVTEKGKYVELRCDPISGHTALYWYRQSLGQGPEFLIYFQGTGAADDSGLPNDRFFAVRPEGSVSTLKIQRTERGDSAVYLCASSLIASTDTQYFGPGTRLTVL.

V and J are TRBV20-1 and TRBJ2-1; 7 nucleotides agree with TRBD2. The germline CDR1 and CDR2 sequences are DFQATT and SNEGSKA (reference sequence). V dropped 0 bases and J dropped 10; count of bases not matched to a gene: 18. This CDR3 is built from 17 residues. The CDR3 DNA reads TGCAGTGCTAGAGATGATAAACCGGGACTACCCGTGGAGGAGCAGTTCTTC. This codes for CSARDDKPGLPVEEQFF.

This rearrangement joins TRBV10-3 to TRBJ2-1; 12 nucleotides match TRBD2. The CDR3 extends over 17 amino acids. The trim removed 6 bases at V and 3 bases at J, leaving 9 bases unmatched. CDR1 ENHRY and CDR2 SYGVKD come from the germline V gene. The CDR3 nucleotides read TGTGCCATCAGACAAAGGACTAGCGGGGCCTTCTACAATGAGCAGTTCTTC. Protein: CAIRQRTSGAFYNEQFF.

The rearrangement links TRBV7-2 to TRBJ2-7, with 7 bases identical to TRBD2. J lost 4 bases, V lost 3 bases, and 9 bases had no gene match. The CDR3 is made up of 15 amino acids. Looked up from germline, CDR1 is SGHTA and CDR2 is FQGNSA. The DNA for the CDR3 is TGTGCCAGCAGCTTTACTAGCGTCGGGTTATACGAGCAGTACTTC. This sequence encodes CASSFTSVGLYEQYF. Looking up the rest from reference TRBV7-2 and TRBJ2-7 gives the full variable domain: GAGVSQSPSNKVTEKGKDVELRCDPISGHTALYWYRQSLGQGLEFLIYFQGNSAPDKSGLPSDRFSAERTGGSVSTLTIQRTQQEDSAVYLCASSFTSVGLYEQYFGPGTRLTVT.

This clonotype was seen more than once but under ten times. The CDR3 reads CASSPRRDNEQFF. Written as DNA, the CDR3 is TGTGCCAGCTCACCACGCAGGGACAATGAGCAGTTCTTC. The chain links TRBV18 to TRBJ2-1; D is possibly TRBD1 (5 bases). Germline V lookup: CDR1 KGHSH, CDR2 LQKENI. V was shortened by 1 base and J by 5 bases, with 6 bases between the two germline ends. The CDR3 length is 13 residues.

The chain couples TRBV12-3 or TRBV12-4 to TRBJ2-5, with D possibly being TRBD1 (5 bases). V lost 4 bases and J 0 bases, leaving 12 bases between the germline ends. The CDR3 is 15 amino acids. The CDR3 loop is CASSSRQTYQETQYF. In nucleotides, the CDR3 is TGTGCCAGCAGTTCCCGACAGACCTACCAAGAGACCCAGTACTTC.

CDR3 in DNA: TGCGCCAGCAGCTGGGGGGACAGCATCTCCTACGAGCAGTACTTC. Amino acid sequence: CASSWGDSISYEQYF. The chain has TRBV5-1 and TRBJ2-7; D possibly corresponds to TRBD1 (7 bases). V was shortened by 3 bases and J by 0 bases, with 13 bases between the two germline ends. This CDR3 has 15 residues. Germline CDR1 is SGHRS and CDR2 is YFSETQ.

The V gene is TRBV19, the J gene TRBJ1-1, with 7 bases lining up with TRBD1. Germline V gene lookup returns CDR1 LNHDA and CDR2 SQIVND (reference sequence). V dropped 5 bases and J dropped 3; count of bases not matched to a gene: 6. This CDR3 is 14 amino acids long. The CDR3 sequence: CASSDGQAYTEAFF. The CDR3, as DNA: TGTGCCAGTAGTGACGGACAGGCGTACACTGAAGCTTTCTTT.

The chain employs TRBV4-1 and TRBJ2-7; TRBD1 or TRBD2 may be the D gene (5 bases each). CDR3 size: 15 residues. The germline CDR1 and CDR2 sequences are MGHRA and YSYEKL. Trimming shortened V by 1 base and J by 4 bases, and 14 bases separated the two germline ends. The CDR3 bases are TGCGCCAGCAGCCAAGGGGACCCCCTCCGTTACGAGCAGTACTTC. Its translation: CASSQGDPLRYEQYF.